This TCR beta chain derives from a study of blood T cell repertoires in COVID-19. About the research overall: Samples taken during acute and convalescent COVID-19 were collected in the United States, Italy and Spain. PBMCs, B-cell-depleted T cells, or T cells provided the cDNA or gDNA that made up the material.

V lost 4 bases to trimming and J lost 7 bases, with 15 bases between them. CDR1 and CDR2 (germline): SGDLS, YYNGEE. This CDR3 region has 15 residues. As processed by the authors: Reference gene primer amplification gave estimated nucleated cell counts. Sequencing used immunoSEQ multiplex PCR; TCRdb keeps in-frame clones, though not all of them. V and J calls and clone size are those listed in that table; D and trimming were worked out from the DNA. The table includes fewer than 250,000 clones, about four fifths detected once. This clone was detected only a few times. Specimen: peripheral blood. The chain couples TRBV9 to TRBJ1-6, with D maybe TRBD1 (6 bases). This TCR came from a man aged 45-65 years with active or convalescent COVID-19. In nucleotides, the CDR3 is TGTGCCAGCAGCTCAACGGACAGTAAGAATTCACCCCTCCACTTT. This gives the protein CASSSTDSKNSPLHF.